A single sample gave rise to the 9 T cell receptor beta chains below, sequenced in a study of cytomegalovirus exposure and HLA in healthy donors. Researchers ran the PCR with 60 Vbeta and 13 Jbeta primers. Method: immunoSEQ multiplex PCR; TCRdb's copy keeps in-frame clones and lacks some. The data hold about 200,000 clones, with around 88% observed a single time. Sequenced material: PBMCs. The receptors derive from a woman in her twenties or thirties in good health and CMV-seronegative.

The rearrangement links TRBV4-1 to TRBJ1-1; TRBD1 matches 7 bases. The CDR3 has 14 amino acids. V was pared by 7 bases and J by 7 bases, with 12 bases of the junction left unmatched. CDR1 and CDR2 from the germline V gene are MGHRA and YSYEKL. The DNA for the CDR3 is TGCGCCAGCAAAGAACAGGGGACCAGAAATGAAGCTTTCTTT. Protein: CASKEQGTRNEAFF.

The rearrangement uses TRBV19 and TRBJ2-6; TRBD1 is a possible D gene (6 bases). CDR1 and CDR2 (germline): LNHDA, SQIVND (reference sequence). V lost 3 bases and J 0 bases, leaving 9 bases between the germline ends. The CDR3 is 16 amino acids. CDR3 in DNA: TGTGCCAGTAGTATGGGGGCCCGCTCTGGGGCCAACGTCCTGACTTTC. It codes for CASSMGARSGANVLTF.

The chain couples TRBV2 to TRBJ1-1; no reliable D call. Trimming shortened V by 3 bases and J by 5 bases, and 4 bases separated the two germline ends. The germline V gene has CDR1 SNHLY and CDR2 FYNNEI. CDR3 length: 11 amino acids. The DNA of the CDR3 is TGTGCCAGCAGTGACAGGACTGAAGCTTTCTTT. Its protein product is CASSDRTEAFF.

V and J are TRBV6-1 and TRBJ2-6; no clear D. This CDR3 spans 14 amino acids. Per the germline V gene, CDR1 is MNHNS and CDR2 is SASEGT. The V and J ends lost 3 bases and 0 bases respectively, with 3 bases between them. CDR3 in amino acids: CASSDNSGANVLTF. The CDR3 coding sequence is TGTGCCAGCAGTGACAACTCTGGGGCCAACGTCCTGACTTTC.

The chain has TRBV6-6 and TRBJ2-7, with D possibly TRBD2 on 5 matching bases. The CDR3 is 14 residues long. Trimming removed 5 bases from V and 2 bases from J, with 13 bases in between. The germline V gene encodes CDR1 MNHNY and CDR2 SVGAGI (reference sequence). CDR3 loop: CASSQDWNTYEQYF. The CDR3 nucleotides are TGTGCCAGCAGTCAGGACTGGAATACCTACGAGCAGTACTTC.

The chain recombines TRBV4-1 with TRBJ2-7, with D possibly TRBD1 on 5 matching bases. From germline, CDR1 is MGHRA and CDR2 YSYEKL. Trimming stripped 1 base from V and 3 bases from J, with 10 bases between. CDR3 length: 14 amino acids. The CDR3 region is CASSQAGPGYEQYF. CDR3 DNA sequence: TGCGCCAGCAGCCAAGCAGGGCCGGGCTACGAGCAGTACTTC.

This clone came up a few times. The chain combines TRBV7-2 with TRBJ1-2, with D hard to call. The germline CDR1 and CDR2 sequences are SGHTA and FQGNSA. Deletions cut 0 bases from V and 4 bases from J, with 6 bases between. The CDR3 length is 13 residues. In DNA form, the CDR3 reads TGTGCCAGCAGCTTAGCCCCGCGCTATGGCTACACCTTC. It yields the protein CASSLAPRYGYTF.

This clone appeared once. The chain has TRBV5-5 and TRBJ2-7; TRBD1 agrees at 7 bases. V lost 7 bases, J lost 7 bases, and 14 bases stayed unmatched. The CDR3 runs 14 residues. Germline V gives CDR1 SGHKS, CDR2 YYEKEE (reference sequence). The CDR3 here is CASGLQGLMSEQYF. Written as DNA, the CDR3 is TGTGCCAGCGGGCTACAGGGGCTCATGAGTGAGCAGTACTTC.

The V call is TRBV28, the J call TRBJ2-6; D gene unclear. Germline values: CDR1 MDHEN, CDR2 SYDVKM. The CDR3 is made up of 13 amino acids. The V end was cut by 3 bases, the J end by 6 bases, with 6 bases between. The CDR3, as DNA: TGTGCCAGCAGTTTTCAGGAGGCCAACGTCCTGACTTTC. This codes for CASSFQEANVLTF.